These 15 T cell receptor beta chains were sequenced from one sample in a study of shared clonotypes between healthy human individuals. Profiled with immunoSEQ multiplex PCR; TCRdb holds only in-frame clones, not every one. The sample shows some 2,500,000 clones, roughly 92% of them seen only once. The sequenced sample was naive CD4+ T cells from PBMCs. Subset defined: CD45RA+ positively selected. Source of these receptors: a man aged 18-30 years in good health. Some clones in this sample may be carry-over from other donors' samples.

This rearrangement joins TRBV28 to TRBJ1-2; D is uncertain. The ends were cut back, 8 bases at V and 10 bases at J, with 17 bases in the middle. The germline gives CDR1 MDHEN, CDR2 SYDVKM. The CDR3 has 12 amino acids. Here the CDR3 DNA reads TGTGCCAGCGCGCCCCCGGGGAGGCCCTACACCTTC. The encoded protein is CASAPPGRPYTF.

The CDR3 is CASSISGVDEQYF. The CDR3 nucleotides read TGCGCCAGCAGCATCTCAGGGGTAGACGAGCAGTACTTC. The rearrangement joins TRBV5-1 to TRBJ2-7, with a tentative D call TRBD1 (6 bases). Germline assignment: CDR1 SGHRS and CDR2 YFSETQ. The germline V and J ends were trimmed by 4 bases and 5 bases, with 13 bases remaining between them. The CDR3 runs to 13 residues. The entire variable domain, with the rest obtained from reference TRBV5-1 and TRBJ2-7, is as follows: KAGVTQTPRYLIKTRGQQVTLSCSPISGHRSVSWYQQTPGQGLQFLFEYFSETQRNKGNFPGRFSGRQFSNSRSEMNVSTLELGDSALYLCASSISGVDEQYFGPGTRLTVT.

The rearrangement uses TRBV7-8 and TRBJ2-5; tentatively, D is TRBD2 (5 bases). The CDR3 consists of 14 residues. Trimming stripped 0 bases from V and 2 bases from J, with 7 bases between. CDR1 and CDR2 (germline): SGHVS, FQNEAQ. The CDR3 bases are TGTGCCAGCAGCTTAGCGACGGGGCAAGAGACCCAGTACTTC. Translation: CASSLATGQETQYF. Using reference TRBV7-8 and TRBJ2-5 for the parts outside the CDR3, the full variable domain is GAGVSQSPRYKVAKRGQDVALRCDPISGHVSLFWYQQALGQGPEFLTYFQNEAQLDKSGLPSDRFFAERPEGSVSTLKIQRTQQEDSAVYLCASSLATGQETQYFGPGTRLLVL.

The chain has TRBV7-9 and TRBJ2-2; possibly TRBD1 for D (5 bases). The CDR3 is made up of 13 amino acids. The V end was cut by 2 bases, the J end by 7 bases, with 8 bases between. Germline loops: CDR1 SEHNR, CDR2 FQNEAQ (reference sequence). This CDR3 reads CASSLQGFGELFF. CDR3 DNA sequence: TGTGCCAGCAGCTTACAGGGTTTCGGGGAGCTGTTTTTT.

This chain joins TRBV6-6 and TRBJ2-1; D possibly matches TRBD1 or TRBD2 (5 bases each). CDR1 is MNHNY, CDR2 SVGAGI, per germline (reference sequence). V lost 6 bases to trimming and J lost 0 bases, with 12 bases between them. The CDR3 extends over 15 amino acids. The CDR3 sequence: CASSLHGASYNEQFF. The CDR3 bases are TGTGCCAGCAGCTTACACGGGGCCTCCTACAATGAGCAGTTCTTC.

The DNA of the CDR3 is TGTGCCACCTTAAGGAGCTCAGGGTTCTACGAGCAGTACTTC. Translated, it gives CATLRSSGFYEQYF. This rearrangement joins TRBV25-1 to TRBJ2-7; possibly TRBD1 for D (5 bases). The CDR3 is made up of 14 amino acids. V was shortened by 10 bases and J by 3 bases, with 19 bases between the two germline ends. Germline V gene data show CDR1 as MGHDK and CDR2 as SYGVNS.

The gene calls are TRBV25-1 and TRBJ2-2; D is unresolved. Germline V gene sequence: CDR1 MGHDK, CDR2 SYGVNS. Trimming took off 4 bases at V and 2 bases at J, with 8 bases between the two ends. This CDR3 is 14 amino acids long. This CDR3 reads CASSVAGNTGELFF. The CDR3, as DNA: TGTGCCAGCAGTGTAGCCGGAAACACCGGGGAGCTGTTTTTT.

This rearrangement joins TRBV9 to TRBJ2-3; 7 positions agree with TRBD2. The CDR3 totals 16 residues. Germline CDR1 reads SGDLS; CDR2 reads YYNGEE. Germline trimming cut 0 bases from V and 1 base from J; bases unmatched to any gene: 5. The CDR3 protein is CASSVGEGAGTDTQYF. CDR3 DNA: TGTGCCAGCAGCGTAGGGGAGGGAGCTGGCACAGATACGCAGTATTTT. The whole variable domain, remainder taken from reference TRBV9 and TRBJ2-3, is DSGVTQTPKHLITATGQRVTLRCSPRSGDLSVYWYQQSLDQGLQFLIQYYNGEERAKGNILERFSAQQFPDLHSELNLSSLELGDSALYFCASSVGEGAGTDTQYFGPGTRLTVL.

This rearrangement joins TRBV30 to TRBJ2-7; D is uncertain. The CDR3 is 13 amino acids. Germline V gene data show CDR1 as GTSNPN and CDR2 as SVGIG (reference sequence). The V end was cut by 1 base, the J end by 5 bases, with 12 bases between. The CDR3: CAWSALVRDEQYF. The CDR3 DNA reads as TGTGCCTGGAGTGCATTAGTTCGAGACGAGCAGTACTTC.

The chain uses TRBV4-1 and TRBJ1-5; D is uncertain. CDR1 MGHRA and CDR2 YSYEKL come from the germline V gene. Trimming took 1 base from V and 1 from J, leaving 14 bases between them. This CDR3 contains 17 residues. The CDR3 DNA is TGCGCCAGCAGCCAAGGAAGCTTTCGGGAGAGCAATCAGCCCCAGCATTTT. Its protein is CASSQGSFRESNQPQHF.

Turning to this clone: The same CDR3 can be traced to other DNA sequences in this sample. The CDR3 reads CASSLVVAGGETQYF. DNA of the CDR3: TGCGCCAGCAGCTTGGTGGTAGCGGGAGGAGAGACCCAGTACTTC. This chain links TRBV5-1 with TRBJ2-5; 10 nucleotides agree with TRBD2. The ends lost 0 bases at V and 4 bases at J; junction bases unmatched: 3. In germline, CDR1 is SGHRS, CDR2 YFSETQ. This CDR3 comprises 15 residues.

This chain joins TRBV6-4 and TRBJ2-2; weak D call: TRBD2 (6 bases). The V gene lost 5 bases and the J gene lost 6 bases, with 13 bases spanning the gap. The CDR3 has 14 amino acids. The germline V gene has CDR1 MRHNA and CDR2 SNTAGT. The CDR3 reads CASSFSGSPGELFF. Written as DNA, the CDR3 is TGTGCCAGCAGTTTTTCCGGGAGCCCCGGGGAGCTGTTTTTT.

This clone was seen only a few times. The V call is TRBV6-5, the J call TRBJ1-2; 8 bases map to TRBD1. The CDR3 totals 14 residues. V lost 6 bases and J lost 7; bases outside the gene matches: 10. Per the germline V gene, CDR1 is MNHEY and CDR2 is SVGAGI. CDR3 coding DNA: TGTGCCAGCAGAACGGACAGGGCAAAAGGTGGCTACACCTTC. The encoded protein is CASRTDRAKGGYTF.

This chain uses TRBV6-1 with TRBJ1-1; TRBD1 might be the D (6 bases). Germline lookup yields CDR1 MNHNS and CDR2 SASEGT. V lost 3 bases and J 0 bases, leaving 8 bases between the germline ends. The CDR3 runs 14 residues. CDR3 nucleotides: TGTGCCAGCAGTGAGAGGGACATGAACACTGAAGCTTTCTTT. It yields the protein CASSERDMNTEAFF.

V gene TRBV7-3 combines with J gene TRBJ1-1; D may be TRBD1 (6 bases). The germline gives CDR1 SGHTA, CDR2 FQGTGA. CDR3 length equals 16 residues. The V end lost 5 bases, the J end lost 1 base, and 17 bases lay between the germline ends. The CDR3 loop reads CASSPRGGAGNTEAFF. The CDR3 nucleotides read TGTGCCAGCAGCCCTCGAGGGGGGGCTGGGAACACTGAAGCTTTCTTT.